This TCR beta chain was documented in a study of regulatory T cells in long-lasting Graves disease. Study-wide points: More public clonotypes were shared by persistent patients (approximately 3,000) than by new patients (under 1,000). Persistent Graves' patients showed a TCR diversity that was lower than that of newly diagnosed ones. Persistent disease was characterized by preferential usage of TRBV28, TRBJ1-2 and TRBJ2-5.

This sample's time point: persistent/refractory GD, antithyroid drugs over 5 years with positive TRAb. Researchers made the TCR library from RNA that was extracted from PBMCs. As concerns this clonotype: Its antigen is not identified.

The V and J ends lost 2 bases and 3 bases respectively, with 7 bases between them. This CDR3 comprises 13 residues. The germline V gene has CDR1 LGHNA and CDR2 YNFKEQ. iRepertoire HTBI primers and Arm-PCR of CDR3 regions built TCR beta libraries. Each CDR3 protein is one row after TCRdb ran MiXCR on the multiplex PCR reads. This table holds hundreds of thousands of distinct CDR3 sequences, roughly 21% found once. The chain employs TRBV4-2 and TRBJ1-1; D unresolved. Sequencing was performed on peripheral blood mononuclear cells (PBMCs), taken when the disease was refractory, from a patient treated with antithyroid drugs. The sequence came from a female donor with Graves disease. The CDR3 DNA is TGTGCCAGCAGCCAAACGGAATACACTGAAGCTTTCTTT. The encoded protein is CASSQTEYTEAFF.